Listed below are T cell receptor beta chains from one sample, sequenced in a study of early T cells in non-severe SARS-CoV-2 infection. A single record per CDR3 protein comes from TCRdb applying MiXCR to the 5' RACE reads. Here the sample spans 35,000 to 40,000 distinct CDR3 sequences, approximately 6.3% being singletons. The sequenced sample was whole blood. Receptors were obtained from an adult who was a healthcare worker with PCR-confirmed SARS-CoV-2 infection or an uninfected control (not recorded which). The CDR3 runs from the conserved cysteine through the conserved F or W. D genes are given only for firm matches. Not all rows give a size; the values are once, few, many and, for expanded clones, a class.

>TRBV7-2|many|NA|TRBJ2-5
CASSLAIRKQETQYF
TGTGCCAGCAGCTTAGCGATCCGCAAGCAAGAGACCCAGTACTTC
>TRBV12-3/TRBV12-4|many|NA|TRBJ1-2
CATDGGNNGYTF
TGTGCCACCGATGGGGGGAATAATGGCTACACCTTC
>TRBV11-2|many|NA|TRBJ2-3
CASSFLSWADTQYF
TGTGCCAGCAGCTTCCTATCATGGGCAGATACGCAGTATTTT
>TRBV4-2|many|TRBD1|TRBJ2-3
CASSQVRQGINTDTQYF
TGTGCCAGCAGCCAAGTGCGACAGGGGATAAACACAGATACGCAGTATTTT
>TRBV19|few|NA|TRBJ2-1
CASSTIGMDNEQFF
TGTGCCAGTAGTACCATAGGGATGGACAATGAGCAGTTCTTC
>TRBV19|few|NA|TRBJ2-7
CASSIVTDSYEQYF
TGTGCCAGTAGTATAGTCACCGACTCCTACGAGCAGTACTTC
>TRBV28|many|TRBD1|TRBJ2-1
CASSWDRGDNEQFF
TGTGCCAGCAGTTGGGACAGGGGAGACAATGAGCAGTTCTTC
>TRBV7-2|many|NA|TRBJ2-2
CASTKSTGELFF
TGTGCCAGCACCAAGAGCACCGGGGAGCTGTTTTTT
>TRBV6-2/TRBV6-3|NA|NA|TRBJ1-5
CASSYRGASQPQHF
TGTGCCAGCAGTTACCGCGGGGCGAGTCAGCCCCAGCATTTT
>TRBV3-1|many|TRBD1|TRBJ2-3
CASSHYRTGPLTDTQYF
TGTGCCAGCAGCCATTATAGGACAGGTCCCCTCACAGATACGCAGTATTTT
>TRBV6-1|many|TRBD2|TRBJ2-3
CATVAGGTDTQYF
TGTGCCACAGTAGCGGGGGGCACAGATACGCAGTATTTT
>TRBV5-4|few|TRBD2|TRBJ2-1
CASSSGLAGGQQFF
TGTGCCAGCAGCTCTGGACTAGCGGGAGGGCAGCAGTTCTTC
>TRBV10-1|many|NA|TRBJ1-1
CASRTLDGADTEAFF
TGCGCCAGCAGGACTCTGGACGGGGCGGACACTGAAGCTTTCTTT
>TRBV12-3/TRBV12-4|few|NA|TRBJ2-2
CASFPGGRGNTGELFF
TGTGCCAGCTTTCCTGGAGGCAGGGGGAACACCGGGGAGCTGTTTTTT
>TRBV27|NA|NA|TRBJ2-7
CASISVGRRGYEQYF
TGTGCCAGCATTTCTGTAGGCAGAAGGGGTTACGAGCAGTACTTC
>TRBV7-2|many|NA|TRBJ2-5
CASSFPSPETQYF
TGTGCCAGCAGCTTCCCTAGCCCGGAGACCCAGTACTTC
>TRBV20-1|many|TRBD2|TRBJ2-7
CSVSSGSSYEQYF
TGCAGTGTCTCTAGCGGGAGCTCCTACGAGCAGTACTTC
>TRBV20-1|many|TRBD2|TRBJ2-7
CSALAANYEQYF
TGCAGTGCTCTAGCGGCAAACTACGAGCAGTACTTC
>TRBV20-1|NA|NA|TRBJ2-2
CSAKGFAGELFF
TGCAGTGCTAAGGGGTTTGCCGGGGAGCTGTTTTTT
>TRBV12-3/TRBV12-4|many|TRBD1|TRBJ2-1
CASSTRTGDGNEQFF
TGTGCCAGCAGTACCCGGACAGGGGACGGCAATGAGCAGTTCTTC
>TRBV7-9|NA|TRBD1|TRBJ1-1
CASSPDRDMNTEAFF
TGTGCCAGCAGCCCCGACAGGGACATGAACACTGAAGCTTTCTTT
>TRBV5-8|few|NA|TRBJ1-6
CASSAWSGDNSPLHF
TGTGCCAGCAGCGCTTGGTCCGGGGATAATTCACCCCTCCACTTT
>TRBV18|many|NA|TRBJ1-2
CASSDGTYGYTF
TGTGCCAGCTCAGATGGAACCTATGGCTACACCTTC
>TRBV6-1|many|NA|TRBJ2-1
CASSVTSTYNEQFF
TGTGCCAGCAGTGTCACTTCGACCTACAATGAGCAGTTCTTC
>TRBV2|many|NA|TRBJ2-1
CASSFQGYNEQFF
TGTGCCAGCAGTTTCCAGGGTTACAATGAGCAGTTCTTC
>TRBV19|NA|TRBD1|TRBJ2-3
CASSIGQGTDTQYF
TGTGCCAGTAGTATTGGACAGGGGACAGATACGCAGTATTTT
>TRBV5-1|many|TRBD1|TRBJ1-2
CASSSQPGQGGGYTF
TGCGCCAGCAGCTCCCAACCGGGACAGGGAGGCGGCTACACCTTC
>TRBV7-2|few|NA|TRBJ1-1
CASSLQGMGTEAFF
TGTGCCAGCAGCTTACAGGGTATGGGCACTGAAGCTTTCTTT
>TRBV6-1|many|TRBD2|TRBJ2-7
CASKGLAAYEQYF
TGTGCCAGCAAGGGACTAGCGGCCTACGAGCAGTACTTC
>TRBV29-1|few|NA|TRBJ2-2
CSVGQGDTGELFF
TGCAGCGTTGGTCAGGGCGACACCGGGGAGCTGTTTTTT
>TRBV6-2/TRBV6-3|medium-sized|TRBD1|TRBJ2-3
CASSPSRGPVDTQYF
TGTGCCAGCAGCCCCTCGAGGGGGCCGGTAGATACGCAGTATTTT
>TRBV20-1|NA|NA|TRBJ2-7
CSAITRLGSPYEQYF
TGCAGTGCTATTACGAGACTAGGTTCCCCCTACGAGCAGTACTTC
>TRBV5-1|few|TRBD2|TRBJ2-1
CASSLSNLRTSGSNEQFF
TGCGCCAGCAGCTTGTCCAACCTTCGGACTAGCGGGAGCAATGAGCAGTTCTTC
>TRBV7-9|many|NA|TRBJ1-4
CASSWSIVGDEKLFF
TGTGCCAGCAGCTGGTCGATTGTAGGGGATGAAAAACTGTTTTTT
>TRBV20-1|NA|NA|TRBJ2-7
CSASPRPSYEQYF
TGCAGTGCTAGTCCCAGGCCATCCTACGAGCAGTACTTC
>TRBV7-9|many|NA|TRBJ2-7
CASSLRGPVSYEQYF
TGTGCCAGCAGCTTAAGGGGACCGGTCTCCTACGAGCAGTACTTC
>TRBV7-9|few|TRBD1|TRBJ1-5
CASSSGQGSEQPQHF
TGTGCCAGCAGCTCTGGACAGGGATCGGAGCAGCCCCAGCATTTT
>TRBV19|many|TRBD2|TRBJ2-1
CASSIDRLAGWDEQFF
TGTGCCAGTAGTATAGATCGACTAGCGGGATGGGATGAGCAGTTCTTC
>TRBV12-3/TRBV12-4|NA|TRBD1|TRBJ1-1
CASSSEGQMNTEAFF
TGTGCCAGCAGCAGCGAGGGACAGATGAACACTGAAGCTTTCTTT
>TRBV6-6|many|NA|TRBJ2-7
CASSSALLSPEQYF
TGTGCCAGCAGTTCCGCCCTGCTCTCGCCGGAGCAGTACTTC
>TRBV7-2|many|NA|TRBJ1-4
CASSLYPGSNEKLFF
TGTGCCAGCAGCTTATACCCCGGCAGTAATGAAAAACTGTTTTTT
>TRBV5-5|NA|NA|TRBJ2-5
CASSGRGYQSETQYF
TGTGCCAGCAGCGGAAGGGGGTACCAATCGGAGACCCAGTACTTC
>TRBV27|many|TRBD1|TRBJ1-2
CASSLAGGYYGYTF
TGTGCCAGCAGTTTGGCAGGGGGGTACTATGGCTACACCTTC
>TRBV3-1|many|NA|TRBJ1-5
CASSQHREGQPQHF
TGTGCCAGCAGCCAACACAGGGAGGGTCAGCCCCAGCATTTT
>TRBV7-2|many|TRBD2|TRBJ2-1
CASSLAISGGAGEQFF
TGTGCCAGCAGCTTAGCGATAAGCGGGGGGGCCGGTGAGCAGTTCTTC
>TRBV29-1|few|NA|TRBJ2-3
CSVGGPPDTQYF
TGCAGCGTTGGGGGTCCCCCGGATACGCAGTATTTT
>TRBV28|many|TRBD2|TRBJ2-1
CASSSPHSGRQDEQFF
TGTGCCAGCAGTTCCCCACACAGCGGGAGGCAGGATGAGCAGTTCTTC
>TRBV5-5|NA|NA|TRBJ2-7
CASSLDWVNYEQYF
TGTGCCAGCAGCTTGGACTGGGTTAACTACGAGCAGTACTTC
>TRBV20-1|many|TRBD1|TRBJ2-5
CSARETQGLGETQYF
TGCAGTGCTAGAGAAACACAGGGGTTAGGAGAGACCCAGTACTTC
>TRBV20-1|many|TRBD2|TRBJ2-3
CSARAPTAGGQDTQYF
TGCAGTGCTAGAGCCCCGACGGCGGGAGGGCAGGATACGCAGTATTTT
>TRBV5-5|many|TRBD1|TRBJ2-7
CASRWGQGATEQYF
TGTGCCAGCAGATGGGGACAGGGGGCGACCGAGCAGTACTTC
>TRBV11-2|many|NA|TRBJ2-3
CASSFRGRNTDTQYF
TGTGCCAGCAGCTTTCGAGGCAGGAACACAGATACGCAGTATTTT
>TRBV19|few|TRBD1|TRBJ1-5
CASSTRGRQPQHF
TGTGCCAGTAGTACCAGGGGGCGGCAGCCCCAGCATTTT
>TRBV20-1|NA|NA|TRBJ1-1
CSARADLNTEAFF
TGCAGTGCTAGAGCAGATTTGAACACTGAAGCTTTCTTT